A selection of T cell receptor beta chains follows, all from one sample in a study of cytomegalovirus exposure and HLA in healthy donors. The assay was immunoSEQ multiplex PCR, and TCRdb's table has in-frame clones only and misses some. The table shows around 150,000 clones, with roughly 80% occurring only once. Source material: PBMCs. These receptors all stem from a woman aged 40 to 50 in good health and CMV-seropositive. The CDR3 runs from the conserved cysteine through the conserved F or W. D genes are given only for firm matches. Expanded clones are given a class, and other clones once, few, many or no size at all.

v_call	d_call	clone_size	cdr3_length	j_call	cdr3_nt	cdr3_aa
TRBV27	NA	NA	16	TRBJ2-3	TGTGCCAGCAGTTTAGGGCCCTCTTACCCTGCAGATACGCAGTATTTT	CASSLGPSYPADTQYF
TRBV18	NA	NA	15	TRBJ2-1	TGTGCCAGCTCACCACTTCTGGGAGAATACAATGAGCAGTTCTTC	CASSPLLGEYNEQFF
TRBV19	NA	NA	15	TRBJ2-6	TGTGCCAGTACTTTTACCGGCTCTGGGGCCAACGTCCTGACTTTC	CASTFTGSGANVLTF
TRBV19	NA	NA	15	TRBJ2-1	TGTGCCAGTAGTATCGCTACAGGGACTACAAGCGTGCAGTTCTTC	CASSIATGTTSVQFF
TRBV6-1	NA	few	12	TRBJ1-1	TGTGCCAGCAGACAGGGTGAAGCTGAAGCTTTCTTT	CASRQGEAEAFF
TRBV5-1	TRBD1	NA	15	TRBJ1-2	TGCGCCAGCAGCTTGGAAGGGACAGGGGGAAATGGCTACACCTTC	CASSLEGTGGNGYTF
TRBV5-1	NA	once	12	TRBJ2-2	TGCGCCAGCAGCCAGAACACCGGGGAGCTGTTTTTT	CASSQNTGELFF
TRBV9	TRBD2	NA	15	TRBJ2-1	TGTGCCAGCAGCCCCCTGGCGGGGGGTTACAATGAGCAGTTCTTC	CASSPLAGGYNEQFF
TRBV29-1	TRBD2	NA	15	TRBJ2-5	TGCAGCGCCCTAGGGACTAGCGGGCTCCAAGAGACCCAGTACTTC	CSALGTSGLQETQYF
TRBV6-5	NA	NA	14	TRBJ1-5	TGTGCCAGCAATGGGGGCACGAGCAATCAGCCCCAGCATTTT	CASNGGTSNQPQHF
TRBV27	NA	NA	13	TRBJ2-1	TGTGCCAGCAGACGTACACCGGAGAATGAGCAGTTCTTC	CASRRTPENEQFF
TRBV5-8	TRBD2	NA	14	TRBJ2-5	TGTGCCAGCAGCTTGGAAGGACTAGGGGAGACCCAGTACTTC	CASSLEGLGETQYF
TRBV7-9	TRBD1	NA	16	TRBJ1-4	TGTGCCAGCAGCTTCGGACAGGGAGGAACTAATGAAAAACTGTTTTTT	CASSFGQGGTNEKLFF
TRBV19	NA	NA	15	TRBJ2-5	TGTGCCAGTAGTCCCGGACAGAGGGTCGAAGAGACCCAGTACTTC	CASSPGQRVEETQYF
TRBV7-2	NA	once	13	TRBJ1-2	TGTGCCAGCAGCTCCGGAGATAACTATGGCTACACCTTC	CASSSGDNYGYTF
TRBV27	NA	once	13	TRBJ2-1	TGTGCCAGCAGCTCACAGCGGCATAATGAGCAGTTCTTC	CASSSQRHNEQFF
TRBV5-1	TRBD2	NA	22	TRBJ2-6	TGCGCCAGCAGCTTGCCAAGCCTGATACCTAGCGGGGGGACCTCTGGGGCCAACGTCCTGACTTTC	CASSLPSLIPSGGTSGANVLTF
TRBV19	TRBD2	NA	17	TRBJ2-7	TGTGCCAGTAGTATACAACTAGCGGGAGGTATGAGCTACGAGCAGTACTTC	CASSIQLAGGMSYEQYF
TRBV5-8	TRBD1	NA	16	TRBJ2-3	TGTGCCAGCAGCTTGGCGGGCGGACAGGGGCCAGATACGCAGTATTTT	CASSLAGGQGPDTQYF
TRBV7-9	NA	NA	18	TRBJ1-1	TGTGCCAGCAGCTTAGGGGCCCTAGGGAGGGCGGTGAACACTGAAGCTTTCTTT	CASSLGALGRAVNTEAFF
TRBV6-1	TRBD1	once	14	TRBJ1-6	TGTGCCAGCAGTCGGGACAGGGCGAATTCACCCCTCCACTTT	CASSRDRANSPLHF
TRBV4-2	TRBD2	NA	17	TRBJ2-3	TGTGCCAGCAGCCATGCAATGGCCGCGGGAGGGCCGGATACGCAGTATTTT	CASSHAMAAGGPDTQYF
TRBV11-2	TRBD2	NA	15	TRBJ2-3	TGTGCCAGCACCCCGGGACTAGTGGGCACAGATACGCAGTATTTT	CASTPGLVGTDTQYF
TRBV7-6	NA	NA	14	TRBJ1-3	TGTGCCAGCAGCTTTTCCGGGGGTGGAAACACCATATATTTT	CASSFSGGGNTIYF
TRBV27	NA	NA	13	TRBJ1-1	TGTGCCAGCAGTTTCCGGGGAAACACTGAAGCTTTCTTT	CASSFRGNTEAFF
TRBV7-2	TRBD1	NA	16	TRBJ1-1	TGTGCCAGCAGCTTAAAGCCACAGGGGGCGAACACTGAAGCTTTCTTT	CASSLKPQGANTEAFF
TRBV30	TRBD1	few	13	TRBJ1-4	TGTGCCTGGAGTGGGGACAGGGGAGAAAAACTGTTTTTT	CAWSGDRGEKLFF
TRBV27	TRBD1	NA	17	TRBJ2-7	TGTGCCAGCAGTTTATTAGGACAGGGAATGAACTATTACGAGCAGTACTTC	CASSLLGQGMNYYEQYF
TRBV28	TRBD2	NA	15	TRBJ2-1	TGTGCCAGCATCCTCGACGGGGTTAGCGGGAGGGAGAAGTTCTTC	CASILDGVSGREKFF
TRBV25-1	NA	NA	15	TRBJ1-1	TGTGCCAGCAGTGAATCCTTGCAGGGGACCACTGAAGCTTTCTTT	CASSESLQGTTEAFF
TRBV9	NA	NA	13	TRBJ1-1	TGTGCCAGCAGCGTTAGTATGAACACTGAAGCTTTCTTT	CASSVSMNTEAFF
TRBV25-1	NA	NA	14	TRBJ2-2	TGTGCCAGCAGTGACCCGGGATCTTCCGGGGAGCTGTTTTTT	CASSDPGSSGELFF
TRBV28	NA	NA	11	TRBJ1-2	TGTGCCGAGGGGGAAGGCTATGGCTACACCTTC	CAEGEGYGYTF